This entry lists 25 T cell receptor beta chains sequenced from one sample in a study of Graves' ophthalmopathy and Graves' hyperthyroidism. Investigators amplified TCR beta CDR3 regions from RNA transcripts. First-round RT-PCR relied on HTBI primers, and a second-round multiplex PCR came next. TCRdb reanalysed the multiplex PCR reads using MiXCR and keeps one entry per CDR3 protein. The table includes over 650,000 distinct CDR3 sequences, under 50% detected once. The sequenced material came from peripheral blood. Source of these receptors: an adult man with Graves' ophthalmopathy.

V gene TRBV7-2 combines with J gene TRBJ2-1; TRBD2 aligns across 11 bases. The CDR3 sequence is 16 residues long. CDR1 and CDR2 from the germline V gene are SGHTA and FQGNSA. The ends lost 7 bases at V and 0 bases at J; junction bases unmatched: 5. DNA for the CDR3: TGTGCCAGCATCGTACTAGCGGGGGACTCCTACAATGAGCAGTTCTTC. This codes for CASIVLAGDSYNEQFF.

This chain uses TRBV29-1 with TRBJ1-3; D gene unclear. The germline V and J ends were trimmed by 4 bases and 10 bases, with 20 bases remaining between them. Per germline, CDR1 SQVTM and CDR2 ANQGSEA. CDR3 length equals 14 residues. The CDR3 DNA is TGCAGCGTTGGACTAGCGGGAGGGCAAGAGACCATATATTTT. The encoded protein is CSVGLAGGQETIYF.

This clonotype was counted a single time. V and J are TRBV10-3 and TRBJ2-5, with TRBD2 identical over 10 bases. Unmatched junction bases numbered 16, after V lost 10 bases and J lost 5 bases. Germline V CDR1 and CDR2: ENHRY, SYGVKD. This CDR3 is 16 amino acids long. This chain's CDR3 is CASIPRSGGARETQYF. The CDR3 bases are TGTGCCAGCATCCCTCGGAGCGGGGGGGCCAGGGAGACCCAGTACTTC.

This clonotype came up many times. In nucleotides, the CDR3 is TGTGCCAGCAGCCGCAGACAGGGGGCGGCCGGGGAGCTGTTTTTT. This translates into CASSRRQGAAGELFF. This chain connects TRBV14 to TRBJ2-2, with 10 bases lining up with TRBD1. Germline CDR1 SGHDN, CDR2 FVKESK. V dropped 4 bases and J dropped 6; count of bases not matched to a gene: 5. The CDR3 contains 15 residues.

This clonotype was observed at least ten times. The rearrangement links TRBV29-1 to TRBJ2-7; D is possibly TRBD1 or TRBD2 (6 bases each). The ends were cut back, 6 bases at V and 2 bases at J, with 11 bases in the middle. Germline loops: CDR1 SQVTM, CDR2 ANQGSEA. The CDR3 runs to 12 residues. DNA of the CDR3: TGCAGCGTGGGGGGACACCCCTACGAGCAGTACTTC. Translated, it gives CSVGGHPYEQYF.

This chain links TRBV15 with TRBJ2-7; D uncertain. This CDR3 comprises 12 residues. Germline assignment: CDR1 LNHNV and CDR2 YYDKDF (reference sequence). Trimming shortened V by 3 bases and J by 5 bases, and 8 bases separated the two germline ends. DNA of the CDR3: TGTGCCACCAGCAGTCTCCCGGACGAGCAGTACTTC. Amino acid sequence: CATSSLPDEQYF. Full variable domain (rest looked up from reference TRBV15 and TRBJ2-7): DAMVIQNPRYQVTQFGKPVTLSCSQTLNHNVMYWYQQKSSQAPKLLFHYYDKDFNNEADTPDNFQSRRPNTSFCFLDIRSPGLGDTAMYLCATSSLPDEQYFGPGTRLTVT.

The sample holds a few counts of this clonotype. The CDR3 nucleotides are TGTGCCAGCAGCTCCCTGGAATCGGTATCCTACGAGCAGTACTTC. It codes for CASSSLESVSYEQYF. The rearrangement links TRBV11-2 to TRBJ2-7; D gene uncertain. CDR1 and CDR2 from the germline V gene are SGHAT and FQNNGV. The CDR3 contains 15 residues. V was pared by 4 bases and J by 1 base, with 14 bases between.

In its sample, this clonotype was seen many times. V and J are TRBV7-9 and TRBJ2-5; D not resolved. Germline CDR1 reads SEHNR; CDR2 reads FQNEAQ (reference sequence). This CDR3 spans 15 amino acids. V dropped 3 bases and J dropped 5 bases, with 16 bases sitting between them. CDR3 DNA: TGTGCCAGCAGCTTCTCGACTCTCCAGACGGAGACCCAGTACTTC. Its protein is CASSFSTLQTETQYF.

The J gene is TRBJ2-6, the V gene TRBV15; D possibly uses TRBD1 or TRBD2 (5 bases each). V was pared by 0 bases and J by 1 base, with 13 bases between. CDR1 is LNHNV, CDR2 YYDKDF, per germline (reference sequence). The CDR3 runs to 18 residues. DNA of the CDR3: TGTGCCACCAGCAGAGATCGGGCAGGGAGTTCTGGGGCCAACGTCCTGACTTTC. Its protein product is CATSRDRAGSSGANVLTF.

This clonotype was seen a handful of times. The genes are TRBV6-5 and TRBJ1-5; 7 bases agree with TRBD1. This CDR3 has 17 amino acids. Losses at the gene ends were 0 bases for V and 7 bases for J; bases not matched to a gene: 12. From germline, CDR1 is MNHEY and CDR2 SVGAGI. CDR3 protein: CASSYSSPGGKRQPQHF. The CDR3 bases are TGTGCCAGCAGTTACTCGAGTCCAGGGGGAAAGAGACAGCCCCAGCATTTT.

The sample holds many counts of this clonotype. This chain joins TRBV20-1 and TRBJ1-6; TRBD1 agrees at 8 bases. This CDR3 has 14 amino acids. V gave up 2 bases and J gave up 9 bases; unmatched junction bases: 6. Germline V gene data show CDR1 as DFQATT and CDR2 as SNEGSKA (reference sequence). The CDR3 protein is CSARSDRVVSPLHF. CDR3 DNA: TGCAGTGCTAGATCGGACAGGGTCGTTTCACCCCTCCACTTT.

The J gene is TRBJ1-1, the V gene TRBV7-9; D gene ambiguous. CDR1 and CDR2 (germline): SEHNR, FQNEAQ (reference sequence). The V end was cut by 5 bases, the J end by 5 bases, with 15 bases between. This CDR3 has 14 amino acids. The CDR3 DNA reads TGTGCCAGCAGCCGATCAACGGGATGGACTGAAGCTTTCTTT. It is translated as CASSRSTGWTEAFF. The full variable domain, its missing parts supplied by reference TRBV7-9 and TRBJ1-1, is DTGVSQNPRHKITKRGQNVTFRCDPISEHNRLYWYRQTLGQGPEFLTYFQNEAQLEKSRLLSDRFSAERPKGSFSTLEIQRTEQGDSAMYLCASSRSTGWTEAFFGQGTRLTVV.

This clonotype was detected only once. The chain combines TRBV5-5 with TRBJ1-5; TRBD1 matches 9 bases. CDR3 length: 17 residues. V shed 2 bases, J shed 2 bases, and the junction held 8 bases outside the gene matches. CDR1 is SGHKS, CDR2 YYEKEE, per germline (reference sequence). CDR3 protein: CASSLGATGGGNQPQHF. For the CDR3, the DNA is TGTGCCAGCAGCTTAGGGGCGACAGGGGGGGGCAATCAGCCCCAGCATTTT.

This clonotype was picked up a small number of times. The chain employs TRBV5-1 and TRBJ2-7; TRBD2 agrees at 14 bases. V gave up 4 bases and J gave up 7 bases; unmatched junction bases: 7. Germline V gene data show CDR1 as SGHRS and CDR2 as YFSETQ. The CDR3 extends over 15 amino acids. CDR3 amino acids: CASSNPGLAGVEQYF. Written as DNA, the CDR3 is TGCGCCAGCAGCAACCCGGGACTAGCGGGAGTTGAGCAGTACTTC.

This clonotype occurred a few times. The J gene is TRBJ2-7, the V gene TRBV5-1; possibly TRBD2 for D (7 bases). Germline V gene lookup returns CDR1 SGHRS and CDR2 YFSETQ. V lost 3 bases, J lost 5 bases, and 21 bases lay in between. The CDR3 consists of 16 residues. Written as DNA, the CDR3 is TGCGCCAGCAGCTCCCTGGAGGGGGGGATTTTCGACGAGCAGTACTTC. It codes for CASSSLEGGIFDEQYF.

The table lists this clonotype with many counts. The chain carries TRBV5-1 and TRBJ1-1; D remains ambiguous. CDR3 length equals 13 residues. CDR1 is SGHRS, CDR2 YFSETQ, per germline. Trimming left V 4 bases short and J 1 base short, with 8 bases between. CDR3 residues: CASSPRQNTEAFF. CDR3 nucleotide sequence: TGCGCCAGCAGCCCGAGACAGAACACTGAAGCTTTCTTT.

This clonotype was counted ten times or more. V usage is TRBV19 and J usage is TRBJ1-1, with TRBD1 matching over 8 bases. The CDR3 contains 13 residues. The V gene end was trimmed by 8 bases and the J gene end by 12 bases; junction bases not matched to a gene: 14. CDR1 is LNHDA, CDR2 SQIVND, per germline (reference sequence). The CDR3 spells CASDTPGQVVTFF. CDR3 DNA sequence: TGTGCCAGTGATACTCCGGGACAGGTAGTGACTTTCTTT.

In this sample, this clonotype turned up a few times. The chain recombines TRBV28 with TRBJ1-5; D might be TRBD1 (5 bases). This CDR3 region has 14 residues. Trimming took off 2 bases at V and 5 bases at J, with 10 bases between the two ends. The V gene's germline CDR1 is MDHEN and CDR2 SYDVKM. The CDR3 bases are TGTGCCAGCAGTTTAGGGGGGGTCGATCAGCCCCAGCATTTT. Protein: CASSLGGVDQPQHF.

In its sample, this clonotype was seen many times. V and J are TRBV20-1 and TRBJ2-5, with unresolved D. The CDR3 extends over 12 amino acids. The V gene lost 3 bases and the J gene lost 6 bases, with 11 bases spanning the gap. Germline-derived CDR1 and CDR2 are DFQATT and SNEGSKA (reference sequence). This CDR3 is CSARELEQTQYF. The DNA for the CDR3 is TGCAGTGCTAGGGAACTTGAGCAGACCCAGTACTTC.

The chain is built from TRBV25-1 and TRBJ2-5; 7 bases are a match to TRBD1. The V and J ends lost 5 bases and 1 base, in that order; junction bases with no gene match: 13. CDR3 length equals 17 residues. The germline V gene encodes CDR1 MGHDK and CDR2 SYGVNS. The CDR3 coding sequence is TGTGCCAGCAGTTTAGCTAAGAACAGGGGCCCCCAAGAGACCCAGTACTTC. This gives the protein CASSLAKNRGPQETQYF.

The chain uses TRBV19 and TRBJ2-2; D might be TRBD1 (5 bases). Trimming took off 0 bases at V and 6 bases at J, with 11 bases between the two ends. This CDR3 comprises 15 residues. Germline V gives CDR1 LNHDA, CDR2 SQIVND (reference sequence). The CDR3 is CASSIEVRGPGELFF. In nucleotides, the CDR3 is TGTGCCAGTAGTATAGAGGTTAGGGGCCCCGGGGAGCTGTTTTTT.

Details on this clonotype: A read error may account for a junction end that differs from germline. This chain links TRBV19 with TRBJ1-5, with 9 positions matching TRBD1. Germline CDR1 reads LNHDA; CDR2 reads SQIVND (reference sequence). The CDR3 is made up of 16 amino acids. The CDR3 DNA reads as TGTGCCGGTAGTGTTGGGGGGGTGACAGGGGGTCAGCCCCAGCATTTT. Encoded protein: CAGSVGGVTGGQPQHF. Based on the CDR3 plus reference TRBV19 and TRBJ1-5, the full variable domain is DGGITQSPKYLFRKEGQNVTLSCEQNLNHDAMYWYRQDPGQGLRLIYYSQIVNDFQKGDIAEGYSVSREKKESFPLTVTSAQKNPTAFYLCAGSVGGVTGGQPQHFGDGTRLSIL.

The chain joins TRBV6-5 to TRBJ1-5; D not resolved. Looked up from germline, CDR1 is MNHEY and CDR2 is SVGAGI. This CDR3 is built from 13 residues. V lost 2 bases and J lost 5, with 7 bases in between. The CDR3 coding sequence is TGTGCCAGCAGTTACATAGGGTATCAGCCCCAGCATTTT. Protein sequence: CASSYIGYQPQHF.

This clonotype has a count of ten or more. This chain joins TRBV5-4 and TRBJ2-5, with D unresolved. The V gene's germline CDR1 is SGHNT and CDR2 YYREEE (reference sequence). The CDR3 extends over 13 amino acids. V lost 2 bases, J lost 5 bases, and 10 bases lay in between. The DNA of the CDR3 is TGTGCCAGCAGCTTAGGAGTGAGGGAGACCCAGTACTTC. It yields the protein CASSLGVRETQYF.

This clonotype was seen repeatedly, ten times or more. This sequence joins TRBV7-8 and TRBJ2-7; D unresolved. CDR1 and CDR2 from the germline V gene are SGHVS and FQNEAQ. The CDR3 contains 13 residues. V was shortened by 5 bases and J by 7 bases, with 15 bases between the two germline ends. This CDR3 is CASSLTVGREQYF. The CDR3 DNA reads as TGTGCCAGCAGCCTGACCGTAGGGCGGGAGCAGTACTTC.